The 13 T cell receptor beta chains given below trace back to one sample, sequenced in a study of T-cell reconstitution after alpha-beta-depleted transplantation in children. The authors prepared the TCRbeta library with unique molecular identifiers. MiXCR, run by TCRdb on the PCR reads, gives a single entry per CDR3 protein. The sample contains about a million distinct CDR3 sequences, under 30% of which appear only once. The sample consisted of PBMCs, mostly from graft donor cells, taken 360 days after TCRalphabeta/CD19-depleted stem cell transplant. The receptors stem from a boy in the first two years of life who had a stem cell transplant for SCID, so the T cells may come from the graft donor.

This clonotype occurred a few times. The rearrangement links TRBV7-2 to TRBJ2-1; D may be TRBD2 (5 bases). The CDR3 has 15 amino acids. Germline CDR1 is SGHTA and CDR2 is FQGNSA. The ends were cut back, 1 base at V and 7 bases at J, with 14 bases in the middle. CDR3 protein: CASSLGIGVFNEQFF. CDR3 bases: TGTGCCAGCAGCTTAGGCATCGGGGTCTTTAATGAGCAGTTCTTC.

This clonotype turned up a few times. V is TRBV7-2 and J is TRBJ2-7; D is undetermined. CDR3 size: 13 residues. Trimming pared 2 bases from V and 2 bases from J, leaving 7 bases between. Germline loops: CDR1 SGHTA, CDR2 FQGNSA. DNA of the CDR3: TGTGCCAGCAGCTTAACCGAGGCCTACGAGCAGTACTTC. Its protein product is CASSLTEAYEQYF.

This clonotype was observed a handful of times. V is TRBV12-3 or TRBV12-4 and J is TRBJ2-5; D remains unclear. This CDR3 has 18 residues. Trimming removed 5 bases from V and 4 bases from J, with 26 bases in between. In DNA, the CDR3 is TGTGCCAGCAGTCCCTTAGGCGGAGCCGGGCCACTGGGAGAGACCCAGTACTTC. Residues: CASSPLGGAGPLGETQYF.

This clonotype was detected a few times. The chain carries TRBV12-3 or TRBV12-4 and TRBJ2-3, with TRBD2 matching over 8 bases. The CDR3 is made up of 13 amino acids. Unmatched junction bases numbered 2, after V lost 5 bases and J lost 4 bases. The CDR3 DNA sequence: TGTGCCAGCAGTCGGGAGGGGTCAGATACGCAGTATTTT. Residues: CASSREGSDTQYF.

This clonotype was detected a few times. This chain connects TRBV27 to TRBJ2-7; 9 bases are a match to TRBD1. Germline V gene lookup returns CDR1 MNHEY and CDR2 SMNVEV (reference sequence). The trim removed 0 bases at V and 4 bases at J, leaving 7 bases unmatched. This CDR3 spans 16 amino acids. The CDR3, as DNA: TGTGCCAGCAGTTTATCGAGCGACAGGGGGTTTTACGAGCAGTACTTC. Its protein is CASSLSSDRGFYEQYF.

This clonotype was observed a single time. V usage is TRBV3-1 and J usage is TRBJ1-1; D is perhaps TRBD1 (6 bases). V was clipped by 8 bases and J by 6 bases, with 22 bases between them. The length of the CDR3 is 15 residues. Germline V CDR1 and CDR2: LGHDT, YNNKEL (reference sequence). The DNA for the CDR3 is TGTGCCAGCCCAAAGAGGGGGAGAGAACCGGCTGAAGCTTTCTTT. It is translated as CASPKRGREPAEAFF. The full variable domain, in which reference TRBV3-1 and TRBJ1-1 provide the parts outside the CDR3, is DTAVSQTPKYLVTQMGNDKSIKCEQNLGHDTMYWYKQDSKKFLKIMFSYNNKELIINETVPNRFSPKSPDKAHLNLHINSLELGDSAVYFCASPKRGREPAEAFFGQGTRLTVV.

This clonotype occurred a few times. This chain connects TRBV9 to TRBJ2-5; the match to TRBD2 covers 13 bases. Germline-derived CDR1 and CDR2 are SGDLS and YYNGEE. This CDR3 has 17 amino acids. V dropped 4 bases and J dropped 3; count of bases not matched to a gene: 9. The CDR3 region has the DNA TGTGCCAGCAGCCCCCAATTTGGACTAGCGGGGGAAGAGACCCAGTACTTC. It codes for CASSPQFGLAGEETQYF.

CDR3 region: CASGVYNDADTQYF. The CDR3 bases are TGTGCTAGTGGTGTTTATAACGATGCAGATACGCAGTATTTT. The V gene is TRBV12-5, the J gene TRBJ2-3; unclear D gene. CDR1 is LGHNT, CDR2 FRNRAP, per germline. V was shortened by 5 bases and J by 4 bases, with 13 bases between the two germline ends. The CDR3 runs 14 residues.

The chain is built from TRBV5-8 and TRBJ2-5; either TRBD1 or TRBD2 may supply D (6 bases each). Germline V gene sequence: CDR1 SGHTS, CDR2 YDEGEE. The CDR3 runs to 16 residues. Trimming stripped 2 bases from V and 1 base from J, with 15 bases between. CDR3 coding DNA: TGTGCCAGCAGCTTTTGGGTCGGGGGCCCCCAAGAGACCCAGTACTTC. Amino acid sequence: CASSFWVGGPQETQYF.

This clonotype was detected only a few times. The genes are TRBV7-9 and TRBJ2-2; D is unclear. CDR3 length: 14 residues. Germline CDR1 and CDR2: SEHNR and FQNEAQ (reference sequence). V dropped 5 bases and J dropped 8 bases, with 15 bases sitting between them. In DNA form, the CDR3 reads TGTGCCAGCAGCACTGCCGGGTCGACAGGGGAGCTGTTTTTT. Translating gives CASSTAGSTGELFF.

The sample holds many counts of this clonotype. The V and J genes are TRBV29-1 and TRBJ2-1; D gene ambiguous. The germline CDR1 and CDR2 sequences are SQVTM and ANQGSEA. The CDR3 sequence is 12 residues long. Trimming removed 4 bases at V and 7 bases at J, with 11 bases between. The CDR3 DNA reads TGCAGCGTTGCCCTGCTAGGGAATGAGCAGTTCTTC. Translating it yields CSVALLGNEQFF.

This clonotype was picked up a small number of times. This rearrangement joins TRBV6-1 to TRBJ2-7; TRBD1 matches at 9 bases. CDR3 length: 14 amino acids. Losses at the gene ends were 6 bases for V and 5 bases for J; bases not matched to a gene: 8. In germline, CDR1 is MNHNS, CDR2 SASEGT. For the CDR3, the DNA is TGTGCCAGCAGACCGGGACAGGGTGCCCACGAGCAGTACTTC. It codes for CASRPGQGAHEQYF.

This clonotype occurred many times. This sequence joins TRBV5-5 and TRBJ2-2; D is uncertain. The CDR3 totals 14 residues. Trimming removed 4 bases from V and 8 bases from J, with 15 bases in between. From germline, CDR1 is SGHKS and CDR2 YYEKEE (reference sequence). Written as DNA, the CDR3 is TGTGCCAGCAGCCTTACCACAGTGGGTGGGGAGCTGTTTTTT. This sequence encodes CASSLTTVGGELFF. Full variable domain (rest looked up from reference TRBV5-5 and TRBJ2-2): DAGVTQSPTHLIKTRGQQVTLRCSPISGHKSVSWYQQVLGQGPQFIFQYYEKEERGRGNFPDRFSARQFPNYSSELNVNALLLGDSALYLCASSLTTVGGELFFGEGSRLTVL.